Presented here are 5 T cell receptor beta chains from one specimen sequenced in a study of low-dose radiotherapy and immunotherapy resistance in tumors. This sample's time point: after trial treatment. The treatment here: LDRT plus nivolumab, ipilimumab, low-dose cyclophosphamide and aspirin (RACIN trial). Covering alpha and beta chains, TRAV- and TRBV-specific primers were used for the first-strand cDNA. Amplification of TCRs used a constant-region primer and V-primer adapter for approximately 18 PCR cycles. TCRdb re-called the reads through MiXCR, storing one row per CDR3 protein. The sample holds tens of thousands of distinct CDR3 sequences, 20% seen once. This specimen was PBMCs, taken after low-dose radiotherapy plus immunotherapy. These receptors all stem from a female donor with ovarian cancer.

This clonotype has at least ten counts. V usage is TRBV25-1 and J usage is TRBJ2-7, with 7 bases lining up with TRBD1. Germline V lookup: CDR1 MGHDK, CDR2 SYGVNS. The J segment lost 3 bases and the V segment lost 5 bases, leaving 7 bases of the junction unmatched. The CDR3 is 14 residues long. The CDR3 coding sequence is TGTGCCAGCAGTAGGGCAGGGGGTCACTACGAGCAGTACTTC. Translation gives CASSRAGGHYEQYF.

This clonotype was observed many times. This sequence joins TRBV7-2 and TRBJ2-1; 8 positions match TRBD2. CDR1 and CDR2 (germline): SGHTA, FQGNSA. The CDR3 runs 15 residues. Trimming removed 5 bases from V and 6 bases from J; junction bases left unmatched: 9. CDR3 DNA sequence: TGTGCCAGCAGCGAGCGGGGGACCAATTCCAATGAGCAGTTCTTC. This gives the protein CASSERGTNSNEQFF. Looking up the rest from reference TRBV7-2 and TRBJ2-1 gives the full variable domain: GAGVSQSPSNKVTEKGKDVELRCDPISGHTALYWYRQSLGQGLEFLIYFQGNSAPDKSGLPSDRFSAERTGGSVSTLTIQRTQQEDSAVYLCASSERGTNSNEQFFGPGTRLTVL.

This chain links TRBV19 with TRBJ2-3; D remains unclear. Germline loops: CDR1 LNHDA, CDR2 SQIVND (reference sequence). V lost 0 bases and J 4 bases, leaving 11 bases between the germline ends. This CDR3 region has 15 residues. The CDR3 region has the DNA TGTGCCAGTAGTATAGATCTCGCCGGGTCAGATACGCAGTATTTT. Residues: CASSIDLAGSDTQYF.

This clonotype has at least ten counts. The chain links TRBV10-3 to TRBJ2-7; 9 bases are shared with TRBD1. The junction had 6 bases not matched to a gene; V was cut back by 4 bases and J by 2 bases. Germline assignment: CDR1 ENHRY and CDR2 SYGVKD. This CDR3 region has 15 residues. In DNA form, the CDR3 reads TGTGCCATCAGTGGTGGGGACAGGGTTACCTACGAGCAGTACTTC. Translated: CAISGGDRVTYEQYF.

This clonotype occurred many times. The chain carries TRBV5-1 and TRBJ2-7; D perhaps matches TRBD2 (6 bases). The germline V and J ends were trimmed by 2 bases and 0 bases, with 9 bases remaining between them. Germline V gives CDR1 SGHRS, CDR2 YFSETQ. This CDR3 region has 14 residues. The CDR3 DNA reads TGCGCCAGCAGCTTCGGGGGAAGCTCCTACGAGCAGTACTTC. Translating gives CASSFGGSSYEQYF.